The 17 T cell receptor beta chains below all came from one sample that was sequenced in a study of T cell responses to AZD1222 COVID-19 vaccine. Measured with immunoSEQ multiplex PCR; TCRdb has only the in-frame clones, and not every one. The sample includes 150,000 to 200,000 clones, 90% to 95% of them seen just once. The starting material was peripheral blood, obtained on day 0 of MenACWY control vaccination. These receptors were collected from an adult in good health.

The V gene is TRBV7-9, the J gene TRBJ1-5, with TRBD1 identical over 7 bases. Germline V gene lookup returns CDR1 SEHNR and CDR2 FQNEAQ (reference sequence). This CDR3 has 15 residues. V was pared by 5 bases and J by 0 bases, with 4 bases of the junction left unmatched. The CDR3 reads CASSQDRDSNQPQHF. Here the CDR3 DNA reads TGTGCCAGCAGCCAAGACAGGGATAGCAATCAGCCCCAGCATTTT. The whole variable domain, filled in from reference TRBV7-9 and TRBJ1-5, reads DTGVSQNPRHKITKRGQNVTFRCDPISEHNRLYWYRQTLGQGPEFLTYFQNEAQLEKSRLLSDRFSAERPKGSFSTLEIQRTEQGDSAMYLCASSQDRDSNQPQHFGDGTRLSIL.

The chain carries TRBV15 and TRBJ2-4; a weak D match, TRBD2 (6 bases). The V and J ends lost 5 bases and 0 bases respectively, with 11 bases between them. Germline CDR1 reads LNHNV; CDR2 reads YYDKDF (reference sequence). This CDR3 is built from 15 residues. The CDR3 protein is CATSGGLLAKNIQYF. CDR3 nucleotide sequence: TGTGCCACCAGCGGGGGACTGCTAGCCAAAAACATTCAGTACTTC. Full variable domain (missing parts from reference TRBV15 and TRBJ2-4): DAMVIQNPRYQVTQFGKPVTLSCSQTLNHNVMYWYQQKSSQAPKLLFHYYDKDFNNEADTPDNFQSRRPNTSFCFLDIRSPGLGDTAMYLCATSGGLLAKNIQYFGAGTRLSVL.

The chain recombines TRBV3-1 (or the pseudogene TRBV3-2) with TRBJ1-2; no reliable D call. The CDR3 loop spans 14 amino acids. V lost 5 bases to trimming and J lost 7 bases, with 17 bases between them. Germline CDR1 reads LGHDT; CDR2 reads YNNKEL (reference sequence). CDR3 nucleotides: TGTGCCAGCAGCAAGGGCCGTAACCGGGTTGGCTACACCTTC. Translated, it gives CASSKGRNRVGYTF.

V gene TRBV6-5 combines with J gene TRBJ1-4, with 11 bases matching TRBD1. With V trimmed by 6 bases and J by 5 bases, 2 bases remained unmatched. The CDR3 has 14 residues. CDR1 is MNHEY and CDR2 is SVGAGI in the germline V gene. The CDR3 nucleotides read TGTGCCAGCAGGGGGACAGGGGGAAATGAAAAACTGTTTTTT. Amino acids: CASRGTGGNEKLFF.

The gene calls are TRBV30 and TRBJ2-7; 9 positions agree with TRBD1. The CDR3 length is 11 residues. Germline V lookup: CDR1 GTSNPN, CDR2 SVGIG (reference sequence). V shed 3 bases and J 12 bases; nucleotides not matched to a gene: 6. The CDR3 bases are TGTGCCTGGAGCTCTGGGACAGGGTTGTACTTC. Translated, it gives CAWSSGTGLYF.

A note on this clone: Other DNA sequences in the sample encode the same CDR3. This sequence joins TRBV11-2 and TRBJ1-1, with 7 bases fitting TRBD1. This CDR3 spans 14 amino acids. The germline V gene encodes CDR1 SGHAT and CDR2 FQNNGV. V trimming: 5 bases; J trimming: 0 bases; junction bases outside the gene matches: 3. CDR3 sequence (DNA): TGTGCCAGCAGCCCGGACAGGTTGAACACTGAAGCTTTCTTT. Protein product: CASSPDRLNTEAFF.

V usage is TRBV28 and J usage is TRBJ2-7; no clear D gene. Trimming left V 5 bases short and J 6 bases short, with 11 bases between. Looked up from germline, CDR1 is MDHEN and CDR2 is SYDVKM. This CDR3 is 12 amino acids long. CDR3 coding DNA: TGTGCCAGCAGTCCCCCACCGGGCGAGCAGTACTTC. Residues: CASSPPPGEQYF.

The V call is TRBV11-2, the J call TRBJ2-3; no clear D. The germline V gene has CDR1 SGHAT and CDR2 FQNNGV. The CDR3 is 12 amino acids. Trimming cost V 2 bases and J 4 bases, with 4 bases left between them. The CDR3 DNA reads TGTGCCAGCAGCTTACGTGCAGATACGCAGTATTTT. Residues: CASSLRADTQYF.

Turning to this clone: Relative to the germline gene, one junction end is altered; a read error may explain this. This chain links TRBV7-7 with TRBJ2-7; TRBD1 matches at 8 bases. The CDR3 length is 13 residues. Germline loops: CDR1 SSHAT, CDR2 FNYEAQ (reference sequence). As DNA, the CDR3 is TGTGCTAGCAGCTTAGACAGGGGTGGCGAGCAGTACTTC. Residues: CASSLDRGGEQYF.

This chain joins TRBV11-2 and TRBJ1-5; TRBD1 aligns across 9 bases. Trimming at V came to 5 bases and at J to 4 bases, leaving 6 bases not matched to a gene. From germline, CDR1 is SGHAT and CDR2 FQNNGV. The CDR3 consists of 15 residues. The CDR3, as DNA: TGTGCCAGCAGCCACGGACAGGGGCGTAATCAGCCCCAGCATTTT. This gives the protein CASSHGQGRNQPQHF.

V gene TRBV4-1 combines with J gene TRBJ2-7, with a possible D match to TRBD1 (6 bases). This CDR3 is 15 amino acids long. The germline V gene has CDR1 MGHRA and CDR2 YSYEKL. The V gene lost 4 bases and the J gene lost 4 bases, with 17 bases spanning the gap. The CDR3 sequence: CASSPVRTDLYEQYF. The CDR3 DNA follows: TGCGCCAGCAGCCCCGTCAGGACAGACCTATACGAGCAGTACTTC.

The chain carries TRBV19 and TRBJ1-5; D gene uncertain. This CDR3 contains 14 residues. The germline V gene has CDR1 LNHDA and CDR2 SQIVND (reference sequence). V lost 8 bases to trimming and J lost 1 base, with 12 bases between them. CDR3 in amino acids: CASDPGGSNQPQHF. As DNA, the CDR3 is TGTGCCAGTGATCCCGGCGGGAGCAATCAGCCCCAGCATTTT.

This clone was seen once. The CDR3 reads CASSPPSVPGYTF. The CDR3 DNA sequence: TGTGCCAGCAGCCCTCCCAGCGTGCCAGGCTACACCTTC. The chain recombines TRBV28 with TRBJ1-2, with D uncertain. The CDR3 consists of 13 residues. CDR1 is MDHEN, CDR2 SYDVKM, per germline. Trimming took off 6 bases at V and 8 bases at J, with 16 bases between the two ends.

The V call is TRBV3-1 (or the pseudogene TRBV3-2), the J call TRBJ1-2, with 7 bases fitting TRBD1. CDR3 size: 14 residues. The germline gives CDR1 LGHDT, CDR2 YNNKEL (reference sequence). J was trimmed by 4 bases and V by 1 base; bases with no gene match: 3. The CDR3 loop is CASSQVGTVYGYTF. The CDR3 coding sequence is TGTGCCAGCAGCCAAGTCGGGACAGTCTATGGCTACACCTTC.

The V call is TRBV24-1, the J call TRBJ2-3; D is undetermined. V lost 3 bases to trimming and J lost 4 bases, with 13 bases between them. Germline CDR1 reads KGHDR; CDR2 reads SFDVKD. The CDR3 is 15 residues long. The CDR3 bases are TGTGCCACCAGTGATCCCGGAAGATCTCCAGATACGCAGTATTTT. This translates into CATSDPGRSPDTQYF.

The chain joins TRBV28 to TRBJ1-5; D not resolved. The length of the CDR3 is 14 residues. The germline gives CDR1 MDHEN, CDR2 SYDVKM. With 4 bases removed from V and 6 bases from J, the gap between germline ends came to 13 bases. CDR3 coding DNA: TGTGCCAGCAGTTCTGGGCCCGCCAGTCAGCCCCAGCATTTT. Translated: CASSSGPASQPQHF.

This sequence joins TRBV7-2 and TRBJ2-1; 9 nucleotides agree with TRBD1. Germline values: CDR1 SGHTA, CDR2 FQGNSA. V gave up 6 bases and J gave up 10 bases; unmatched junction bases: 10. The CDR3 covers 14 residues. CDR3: CASSRRTGEVEQFF. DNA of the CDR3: TGTGCCAGCAGTCGGAGGACAGGGGAGGTAGAGCAGTTCTTC.